This T cell receptor (beta chain) appears in the sequencing data of a study of blood T cell repertoires in COVID-19. Whole-study context: Researchers got acute and convalescent COVID-19 samples from the United States, Italy and Spain. The cDNA or gDNA used as material had been derived from T cells, B-cell-depleted T cells, or PBMCs.

In the original processing: Counts of nucleated cells, estimated from reference gene primer amplification, were obtained. Sequenced by immunoSEQ multiplex PCR; TCRdb stores in-frame clones only, minus some. V and J calls and clone size come straight from that table; D and trimming were deduced from the DNA. The sample holds around 68,000 clones, roughly 87% seen once. This clone occurred once. CDR3 length equals 13 residues. After removal of 6 bases from V and 5 bases from J, the junction contained 4 bases not matched to a gene. The sequenced sample was peripheral blood. The V gene is TRBV12-3 or TRBV12-4, the J gene TRBJ2-1, with TRBD1 matching 7 bases. The TCR was taken from a man aged 50 to 60 with active COVID-19. The chain's CDR3 is CASRKTGNNEQFF. The CDR3 coding sequence is TGTGCCAGCAGAAAGACAGGGAACAATGAGCAGTTCTTC.